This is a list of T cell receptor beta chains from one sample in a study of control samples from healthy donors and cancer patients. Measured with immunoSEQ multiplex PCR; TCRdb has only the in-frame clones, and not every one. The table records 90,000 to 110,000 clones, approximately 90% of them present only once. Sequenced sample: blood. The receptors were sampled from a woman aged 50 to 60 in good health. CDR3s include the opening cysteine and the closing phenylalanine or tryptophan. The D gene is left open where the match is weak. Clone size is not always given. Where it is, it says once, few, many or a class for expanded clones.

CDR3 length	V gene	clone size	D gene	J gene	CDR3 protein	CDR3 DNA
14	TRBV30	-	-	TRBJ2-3	CAWGGGQYTDTQYF	TGTGCCTGGGGGGGCGGACAGTACACAGATACGCAGTATTTT
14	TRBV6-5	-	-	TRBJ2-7	CASSYGTPSYEQYF	TGTGCCAGCAGTTACGGAACCCCCTCCTACGAGCAGTACTTC
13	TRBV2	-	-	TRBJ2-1	CACTGDAPNEQFF	TGTGCCTGCACCGGGGACGCGCCCAATGAGCAGTTCTTC
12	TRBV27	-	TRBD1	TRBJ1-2	CASRDRVYGYTF	TGTGCCAGCCGGGACAGGGTGTACGGCTACACCTTC
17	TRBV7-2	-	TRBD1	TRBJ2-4	CASSLDPTGLAKNIQYF	TGTGCCAGCAGCTTAGACCCGACAGGGTTAGCCAAAAACATTCAGTACTTC
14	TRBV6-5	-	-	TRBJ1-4	CASTWDRSYEKLFF	TGTGCCAGCACTTGGGACCGATCGTATGAAAAACTGTTTTTT
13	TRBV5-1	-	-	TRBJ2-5	CASSLVLGETQYF	TGCGCCAGCAGCTTGGTCCTGGGAGAGACCCAGTACTTC
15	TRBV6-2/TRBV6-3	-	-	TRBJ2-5	CASSDMGDGKETQYF	TGTGCCAGCAGTGACATGGGCGACGGGAAAGAGACCCAGTACTTC
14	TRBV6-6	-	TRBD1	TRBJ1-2	CASSQGQGIFGYTF	TGTGCCAGCAGTCAGGGACAGGGAATTTTCGGCTACACCTTC
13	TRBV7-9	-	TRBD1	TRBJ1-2	CASSTTGGYGYTF	TGTGCCAGCAGCACGACAGGGGGCTATGGCTACACCTTC
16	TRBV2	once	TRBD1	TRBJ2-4	CASRGLPGQVKNIQYF	TGTGCCAGCAGGGGATTACCCGGACAGGTCAAAAACATTCAGTACTTC
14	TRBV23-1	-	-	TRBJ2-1	CASTQGGPYNEQFF	TGCGCCAGCACTCAAGGGGGGCCCTACAATGAGCAGTTCTTC
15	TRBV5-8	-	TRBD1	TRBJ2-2	CASSSGTGPTGELFF	TGTGCCAGCAGCTCCGGGACAGGGCCTACCGGGGAGCTGTTTTTT
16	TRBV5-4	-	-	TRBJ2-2	CASSLALQGNTGELFF	TGTGCCAGCAGCTTGGCCCTGCAGGGGAACACCGGGGAGCTGTTTTTT
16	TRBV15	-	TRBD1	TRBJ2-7	CATSRARAGTGREQYF	TGTGCCACCAGCAGAGCCCGGGCCGGGACAGGTCGCGAGCAGTACTTC
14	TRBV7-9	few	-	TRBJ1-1	CASSRRDLNTEAFF	TGTGCCAGCAGCCGCAGGGACTTGAACACTGAAGCTTTCTTT
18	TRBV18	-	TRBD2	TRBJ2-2	CASSPLTSPTKNTGELFF	TGTGCCAGCTCCCCACTGACTAGCCCTACTAAAAACACCGGGGAGCTGTTTTTT
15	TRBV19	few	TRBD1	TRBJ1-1	CASSVYRDRDTEAFF	TGTGCCAGTAGTGTCTACCGGGACAGGGACACTGAAGCTTTCTTT
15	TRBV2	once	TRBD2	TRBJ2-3	CASKGGRAITDTQYF	TGTGCCAGCAAGGGCGGGAGGGCAATTACAGATACGCAGTATTTT
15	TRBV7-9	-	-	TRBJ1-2	CASKLSQGGNYGYTF	TGTGCCAGCAAGCTAAGCCAAGGGGGGAACTATGGCTACACCTTC
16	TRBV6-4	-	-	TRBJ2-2	CASSVAPGTRNGELFF	TGTGCCAGCAGTGTTGCCCCCGGGACAAGGAACGGGGAGCTGTTTTTT
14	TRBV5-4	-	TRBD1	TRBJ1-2	CASGAQQGDYGYTF	TGTGCCAGCGGTGCCCAACAGGGGGACTATGGCTACACCTTC
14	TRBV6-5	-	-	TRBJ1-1	CASSTVGGPFEAFF	TGTGCCAGCAGCACTGTGGGGGGCCCTTTTGAAGCTTTCTTT
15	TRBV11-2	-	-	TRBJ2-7	CASSLELGPNYEQYF	TGTGCCAGCAGCTTAGAGCTGGGCCCCAACTACGAGCAGTACTTC
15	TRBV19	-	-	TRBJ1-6	CASSISFPESSPLHF	TGTGCCAGTAGTATAAGTTTCCCGGAGAGTTCACCCCTCCACTTT
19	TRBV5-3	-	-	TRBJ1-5	CARSLPRTPLQGPNQPQHF	TGTGCCAGAAGCTTGCCACGAACCCCTTTACAGGGACCCAATCAGCCCCAGCATTTT
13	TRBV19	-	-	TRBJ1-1	CASSTIKGTEAFF	TGTGCCAGTAGTACAATAAAGGGCACTGAAGCTTTCTTT
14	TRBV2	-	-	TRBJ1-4	CASSEGTVNEKLFF	TGTGCCAGCAGTGAAGGGACAGTAAATGAAAAACTGTTTTTT
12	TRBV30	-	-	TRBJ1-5	CAWNGGDQPQHF	TGTGCCTGGAACGGGGGCGATCAGCCCCAGCATTTT
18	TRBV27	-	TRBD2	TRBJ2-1	CASSFLAGVDRVNNEQFF	TGTGCCAGCAGTTTTCTAGCGGGAGTGGACCGGGTCAACAATGAGCAGTTCTTC
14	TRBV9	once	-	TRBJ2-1	CASSTQGIYNEQFF	TGTGCCAGCAGCACCCAAGGTATATACAATGAGCAGTTCTTC
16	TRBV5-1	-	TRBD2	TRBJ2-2	CASSLSGLAGTGELFF	TGCGCCAGCAGCCTATCGGGACTAGCAGGGACCGGGGAGCTGTTTTTT
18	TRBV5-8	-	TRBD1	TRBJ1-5	CASSSGQAIIWGNQPQHF	TGTGCCAGCAGCTCGGGACAGGCGATAATTTGGGGCAATCAGCCCCAGCATTTT
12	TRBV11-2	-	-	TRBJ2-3	CASSFGLDTQYF	TGTGCCAGCAGCTTTGGCCTGGATACGCAGTATTTT
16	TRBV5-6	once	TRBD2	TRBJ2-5	CASSKTSFRGSETQYF	TGTGCCAGCAGCAAGACTAGCTTTCGGGGATCAGAGACCCAGTACTTC
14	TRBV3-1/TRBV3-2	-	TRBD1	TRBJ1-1	CASSPGGQLFEAFF	TGTGCCAGCAGCCCAGGGGGACAGCTTTTTGAAGCTTTCTTT
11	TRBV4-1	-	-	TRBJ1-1	CASSQGTEAFF	TGCGCCAGCAGCCAAGGCACTGAAGCTTTCTTT
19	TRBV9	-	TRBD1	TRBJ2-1	CASSTPPGGQGATYNEQFF	TGTGCCAGCAGCACCCCTCCGGGGGGACAGGGGGCCACTTACAATGAGCAGTTCTTC
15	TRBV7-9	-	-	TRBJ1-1	CASSLVSAKNTEAFF	TGTGCCAGCAGCTTAGTAAGCGCTAAGAACACTGAAGCTTTCTTT
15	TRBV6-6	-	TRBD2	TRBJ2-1	CASTPRGRSDNEQFF	TGTGCCAGCACCCCCCGCGGGAGGTCGGACAATGAGCAGTTCTTC
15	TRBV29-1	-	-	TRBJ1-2	CSVEDPTTALYGYTF	TGCAGCGTTGAAGATCCTACGACAGCCCTTTATGGCTACACCTTC
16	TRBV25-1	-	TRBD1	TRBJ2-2	CASSPGTGVGTGELFF	TGTGCCAGCTCTCCCGGGACAGGGGTGGGAACCGGGGAGCTGTTTTTT
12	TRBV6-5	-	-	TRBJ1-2	CASRGGAYGYTF	TGTGCCAGCAGGGGGGGGGCCTATGGCTACACCTTC
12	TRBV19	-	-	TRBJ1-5	CASSPINQPQHF	TGTGCCAGTAGTCCCATCAATCAGCCCCAGCATTTT
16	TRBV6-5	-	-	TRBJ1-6	CASSYKGTVGVSPLHF	TGTGCCAGCAGTTACAAAGGGACTGTAGGGGTTTCACCCCTCCACTTT